These T cell receptor beta chains were read from a single sample in a study of blood T cells in healthy people across ages. TCRdb passed the 5' RACE reads through MiXCR, listing each CDR3 protein once. The data hold some 920,000 distinct CDR3 sequences, with roughly 50% observed a single time. The sample consisted of blood. These receptors were obtained from a woman aged 55-69 years in good health. Each CDR3 is given with its conserved first and last residue. A D gene is named only where the DNA matches it firmly. The listing skips clone size in some rows; elsewhere it reads once, few, many or a size class.

cdr3_nt: TGTGCCAGCAGCGCCGAACAGGGAGTGAGGACCCAGTACTTC
cdr3_aa: CASSAEQGVRTQYF
v_call: TRBV11-1
clone_size: .
d_call: .
j_call: TRBJ2-5
cdr3_length: 14

cdr3_nt: TGTGCCAGCACCGGACAGGGGTCGGCTCAGTACTTC
cdr3_aa: CASTGQGSAQYF
v_call: TRBV12-3/TRBV12-4
clone_size: .
d_call: TRBD1
j_call: TRBJ2-7
cdr3_length: 12

cdr3_nt: TGTGCCAGCAGTCAAGGCGGACATAATGAAAAACTGTTTTTT
cdr3_aa: CASSQGGHNEKLFF
v_call: TRBV6-2/TRBV6-3
clone_size: few
d_call: .
j_call: TRBJ1-4
cdr3_length: 14

cdr3_nt: TGCAGTGCTAGCTCCCGTTCTGGAAACACCATATATTTT
cdr3_aa: CSASSRSGNTIYF
v_call: TRBV20-1
clone_size: .
d_call: .
j_call: TRBJ1-3
cdr3_length: 13

cdr3_nt: TGTGCCAGCAGCTCCCGAAACGTGAATGAGCAGTTCTTC
cdr3_aa: CASSSRNVNEQFF
v_call: TRBV11-2
clone_size: .
d_call: .
j_call: TRBJ2-1
cdr3_length: 13

cdr3_nt: .
cdr3_aa: CASSSNFNEQFFGPGASGSPLHF
v_call: TRBV11-2
clone_size: .
d_call: .
j_call: TRBJ1-6
cdr3_length: 23

cdr3_nt: TGTGCCAGCAGCTTAGGGTACGGCTACGAGCAGTACTTC
cdr3_aa: CASSLGYGYEQYF
v_call: TRBV7-2
clone_size: few
d_call: .
j_call: TRBJ2-7
cdr3_length: 13

cdr3_nt: TGTGCCAGCAGCCACAAAGACACTAGCCACCTGGAGACCCAGTACTTC
cdr3_aa: CASSHKDTSHLETQYF
v_call: TRBV3-1
clone_size: .
d_call: .
j_call: TRBJ2-5
cdr3_length: 16

cdr3_nt: TGCGCCAGCAGCCCAGAGGCACGCACAGATGCGCAGTATTTT
cdr3_aa: CASSPEARTDAQYF
v_call: TRBV5-1
clone_size: .
d_call: .
j_call: TRBJ2-3
cdr3_length: 14

cdr3_nt: TGTGCCAGCAGTTTGTGGACAGGGGGCTCCCAAGAGACCCAGTACTTC
cdr3_aa: CASSLWTGGSQETQYF
v_call: TRBV28
clone_size: few
d_call: TRBD1
j_call: TRBJ2-5
cdr3_length: 16

cdr3_nt: TGTGCCTGGAGCCCCGACTTCTATAATTCACCCCTCCACTTT
cdr3_aa: CAWSPDFYNSPLHF
v_call: TRBV30
clone_size: .
d_call: .
j_call: TRBJ1-6
cdr3_length: 14

cdr3_nt: TGTGCCGGAAGACAGTCTTACGAGACCCAGTACTTC
cdr3_aa: CAGRQSYETQYF
v_call: TRBV2
clone_size: .
d_call: .
j_call: TRBJ2-5
cdr3_length: 12